This paragraph covers one TCR beta chain sequence. This receptor's antigen is unknown. The CDR3 end lies 3 residues beyond the end of the read and is filled in from the germline J gene. Using the immunoSEQ assay, multiplex PCR amplified TCR beta CDR3 regions from an average of approximately 1,200 ng of genomic DNA per sample. The assay corrected primer bias using a complete synthetic TCR repertoire to establish an amplification baseline. Amplicons were sequenced on the Illumina platform. On the study's bioinformatics: Sequences were error-corrected by clustering with frequency ratios and a modified nearest-neighbor algorithm, then analyzed in the immunoSEQ Analyzer with IMGT gene definitions. At each rarefaction depth, TCR richness and evenness were averaged across 20 rarefaction repeats, and any sample with fewer sequences than the depth was left out. Relative abundances of V, D and J genes were compared between groups using Wilcoxon rank sum tests, with FDR correction applied. For the blinded duplicates, the intraclass correlation was 90% to 97% for TCR richness and averaged 76.4% across around 61 gene segments. Here the immuneACCESS table is served through TCRdb, limited to in-frame sequences with V and J called. Missing clones are a known gap in these copies; in checked studies unresolved V genes cover under half, and the rest lacks a known reason. For V, J and clone size, that table is used; D and trimming come from the DNA. The table for this sample lists tens of thousands of clones. The ten largest clones take up roughly 3.9% of the sample.

This record comes from a study of T cells in women clearing cervical HPV infection listed by TCRdb under 2018. For context, the study as a whole: The cases were 25 women with histologically confirmed HPV16-related CIN3 or worse, and 2 of those women had invasive cancers. In the parent cohort, around 10,000 women aged 18 or older were enrolled in Guanacaste, Costa Rica, during about 1993 to 1994 and were followed for more than 6 years. Blood from cases was drawn at the visit where the lesion was first identified, while blood from controls was drawn once the infection was no longer detected. For cases, a median interval of approximately 150 days, with an interquartile range of 90 to 200 days, was observed between lesion detection and blood sampling. Median age was about 35 years in cases versus less than 40 in controls, and baseline characteristics did not differ significantly. Because only a few women had HLA typing data, the possibility that HLA type acted as a confounder could not be ruled out. The exploratory proof-of-principle case-control study was nested within the Guanacaste HPV Natural History Study in Costa Rica and compared TCR repertoires across cervical HPV16 outcomes. Cases and controls were matched on age within five years and on year of sample collection. Five blinded duplicates per group were added as quality controls, so that roughly 60 samples were obtained: 50 or so participants and roughly ten replicates. The controls were around 26 women whose single incident HPV16 infection cleared within 12 months with no development of precancer or cancer. Overall results and qualifications from the work: Because the number of T cells per sample was unknown, the richness differences could reflect varying T-cell content rather than repertoire biology. TCR repertoire richness was significantly higher in CIN3+ cases than in controls across sequencing depths, while evenness did not differ. Whether associations preceded infection or resulted from infection could not be shown with the cross-sectional design, and effector/memory subsets and HPV-specific T cells were not isolated. Lower TRBV6-7 relative abundance was observed in cases than in controls (roughly 0.12% versus 0.15%; Bonferroni P = 0.0008). Random forest classifiers that combined richness and V gene abundances separated cases from controls with an estimated AUC of 0.83.

In the germline V gene (reference sequence), CDR1 corresponds to DFQATT and CDR2 to SNEGSKA. The CDR3 goes from the cysteine to the phenylalanine over 14 residues. The CDR3 was read in part: 33 bases, with the frame set at base 1. V loses 3 bases of germline sequence and J loses 4 bases, and the interval between the two ends is 15 bases. Every participant had a single incident cervical HPV16 infection, and prevalent HPV16 infections were excluded. Cervical HPV DNA was detected by MY09/MY11 PCR and genotyped by dot-blot hybridization. Roughly 15 mL of heparinized blood were centrifuged, and the buffy coat was aliquoted, frozen at -30°C, then stored at -80°C. QIAGEN kits were used to extract genomic DNA from the buffy coat specimens.

The sample taken for sequencing was blood buffy coat. Recombination linked TRBV20-1 to TRBJ1-2, with a weak D call of TRBD1 (6 bases match). The TCR sequence derives from a woman between 18 and 69 years old with a cervical HPV16 infection that either progressed to CIN3+ or cleared (not recorded which). The CDR3 amino acid sequence is: CSARAEGGVYGYTF. CDR3 DNA, as far as it was read: TGCAGTGCTAGGGCAGAGGGGGGGGTCTATGGC.